This is a list of T cell receptor beta chains from one sample in a study of siplizumab effects on memory and regulatory T cells. Libraries were prepared by immunoSEQ multiplex PCR; TCRdb keeps only in-frame clonotypes and omits some of them. This sample has more than 85,000 clones; around 95% occur once, and the top ten carry over 0.55%. Sequencing was done on a sample of Tregs sorted from blood. The receptor source for this set is a human donor in good health. Both conserved end residues are part of each CDR3. Fields, in order: V gene, D gene, clone size, J gene, CDR3 DNA, CDR3 protein. The D gene is left open where the match is weak. Size tells how often a clone was seen (once, few, many) or the class of an expanded clone, and some rows leave it out.

>TRBV5-1|.|.|TRBJ1-1
TGCGCCAGCAGCCAACATCTACGCGGGGGTAACACTGAAGCTTTCTTT
CASSQHLRGGNTEAFF
>TRBV27|.|.|TRBJ2-7
TGTGCCAGCAGTTTAAATTTCGGGGTCTACGAGCAGTACTTC
CASSLNFGVYEQYF
>TRBV18|.|.|TRBJ2-5
TGTGCCAGCTCACCCCCGATAAGGGGTCAAGAGACCCAGTACTTC
CASSPPIRGQETQYF
>TRBV28|TRBD1|.|TRBJ2-1
TGTGCCAGCAGCAAAACTAGGACAGGGTGGGGAAACAATGAGCAGTTCTTC
CASSKTRTGWGNNEQFF
>TRBV4-2|TRBD1|.|TRBJ1-1
TGTGCCAGCAGCCAAAGCGGTTCGAGTGGGACAGGGGCTGAAGCTTTCTTT
CASSQSGSSGTGAEAFF
>TRBV15|.|.|TRBJ1-3
TGTGCCACCAGCAGAGAGAATCGAATCTCTGGAAACACCATATATTTT
CATSRENRISGNTIYF
>TRBV11-2|.|.|TRBJ1-3
TGTGCCAGCAATATCGGGGCAGGAAACACCATATATTTT
CASNIGAGNTIYF
>TRBV11-2|TRBD1|.|TRBJ1-4
TGTGCCAGCAGGGGACAGGCAACTACAACTAATGAAAAACTGTTTTTT
CASRGQATTTNEKLFF
>TRBV7-6|.|few|TRBJ2-1
TGTGCCAGCGGGCAGACAGCCACTTGGTACAATGAGCAGTTCTTC
CASGQTATWYNEQFF
>TRBV7-9|.|few|TRBJ2-7
TGTGCCAGCAGCCTCCGCCGGGGGACCACCTACGAGCAGTACTTC
CASSLRRGTTYEQYF
>TRBV2|.|.|TRBJ1-1
TGTGCCAGCGGTCTACAGGGAGATATGAACACTGAAGCTTTCTTT
CASGLQGDMNTEAFF
>TRBV5-4|TRBD1|.|TRBJ2-1
TGTGCCAGCAGCTCCAACCCAGGGACAGGGACTGTGGAGCAGTTCTTC
CASSSNPGTGTVEQFF
>TRBV9|.|.|TRBJ2-2
TGTGCCAGCAGCACCGGGACCCTCCCCAGCACCGGGGAGCTGTTTTTT
CASSTGTLPSTGELFF
>TRBV30|.|.|TRBJ2-7
TGTGCCTGGAGTACCCTGGGCGGAGCCTACGAGCAGTACTTC
CAWSTLGGAYEQYF
>TRBV28|TRBD2|.|TRBJ2-1
TGTGCCAGCAGGCCCGGGACTAGCGGCTACAATGAGCAGTTCTTC
CASRPGTSGYNEQFF
>TRBV6-5|.|once|TRBJ2-7
TGTGCCAGCAGTTACTCCCGGGCCTCGTTCTACGAGCAGTACTTC
CASSYSRASFYEQYF
>TRBV7-8|.|once|TRBJ2-1
TGTGCCAGCAGCTCCGAGGTGGTGGGGCATGAGCAGTTCTTC
CASSSEVVGHEQFF
>TRBV6-6|TRBD2|.|TRBJ2-3
TGTGCCAGCAGCTCAGCGGGAGACACAGATACGCAGTATTTT
CASSSAGDTDTQYF
>TRBV5-6|TRBD2|.|TRBJ2-1
TGTGCCAGCGGACCACTAGCGGGAGTCGAGAGGCATGAGCAGTTCTTC
CASGPLAGVERHEQFF
>TRBV28|TRBD1|.|TRBJ2-7
TGTGCCAGCAGTTTCAGACAGGGTAAATACGAGCAGTACTTC
CASSFRQGKYEQYF
>TRBV15|.|.|TRBJ2-3
TGTGCCACCGGGGGCCCCACAGATACGCAGTATTTT
CATGGPTDTQYF
>TRBV5-1|TRBD2|.|TRBJ2-1
TGCGCCAGCAGCTTGGAAGCGGGAGTGGCAAATGAGCAGTTCTTC
CASSLEAGVANEQFF